This TCR beta chain was captured in a study of technical replicates of blood from a handful of donors. Here immunoSEQ multiplex PCR was the method, and the copy in TCRdb shows in-frame clones only, minus some. The sample yields about 88,000 clones, around 94% seen once. Germline assignment: CDR1 SEHNR and CDR2 FQNEAQ (reference sequence). The CDR3 runs 16 residues. V trimming: 8 bases; J trimming: 4 bases; junction bases outside the gene matches: 13. The specimen was T cells isolated from PBMCs. This clonotype was sampled from a human donor in good health. J is TRBJ2-1 and V is TRBV7-9, with 8 nucleotides matching TRBD2. The CDR3: CASGPTSGHSYNEQFF. The CDR3 bases are TGTGCCAGCGGGCCAACTAGCGGACATTCTTACAATGAGCAGTTCTTC.